This entry features one T cell receptor beta chain sequence. Antigen specificity is unknown. Per the germline V gene, CDR1 is LGHNA and CDR2 is YSLEER. The CDR3 covers 17 residues. Trimming at V came to 1 base and at J to 0 bases, leaving 7 bases not matched to a gene. The data derive from a study of cytomegalovirus exposure and HLA in healthy donors. About the research overall: Early on, a data release was issued that held 85 million to 95 million unique TCRs from HLA-typed donors. The study's findings and limits: Confirmation was obtained in vitro that a few CMV-associated chains are specific for CMV antigens. A later analysis found common viral pathogens apparently linked to several of the most significant clusters. Earlier findings revealed that most TCR beta V segments proved productive either about 87% or about 30% of the time.

Researchers ran the PCR with 60 Vbeta and 13 Jbeta primers. Data came from immunoSEQ multiplex PCR; TCRdb stores just in-frame clones and leaves some out. Of approximately 240,000 clones detected, about 80% appear once; the ten largest clones hold 5.4%. This rearrangement joins TRBV4-3 to TRBJ2-3, with 7 bases aligning to TRBD2. Sample: PBMCs. This receptor was identified in a woman between 35 and 50 years old in good health and CMV-seropositive. The CDR3 sequence: CASSQVAGPASTDTQYF. The CDR3 DNA sequence: TGCGCCAGCAGCCAAGTAGCGGGCCCGGCAAGCACAGATACGCAGTATTTT.